The 32 T cell receptor beta chains listed next were all sequenced from one sample in a study of T cell responses to AZD1222 COVID-19 vaccine. TCRdb keeps only in-frame clones here, not all; method: immunoSEQ multiplex PCR. The sample yields 130,000 to 150,000 clones, roughly 91% seen once. Material: peripheral blood, obtained 28 days after the second AZD1222 dose. The receptors derive from an adult who received the AZD1222 COVID-19 vaccine.

The chain is built from TRBV19 and TRBJ1-2; D not resolved. Germline CDR1 reads LNHDA; CDR2 reads SQIVND (reference sequence). This CDR3 comprises 14 residues. The V gene lost 0 bases and the J gene lost 7 bases, with 12 bases spanning the gap. Here the CDR3 DNA reads TGTGCCAGTAGTATAGAGGATGGCAGAGCTGGCTACACCTTC. This sequence encodes CASSIEDGRAGYTF.

V is TRBV25-1 and J is TRBJ2-3; possibly TRBD1 for D (5 bases). V was shortened by 3 bases and J by 4 bases, with 11 bases between the two germline ends. This CDR3 contains 14 residues. The germline CDR1 and CDR2 sequences are MGHDK and SYGVNS. The CDR3 loop reads CASSDPRGSDTQYF. The CDR3 nucleotides are TGTGCCAGCAGTGACCCTAGGGGCTCAGATACGCAGTATTTT.

The rearrangement links TRBV4-2 to TRBJ1-3; TRBD1 agrees at 7 bases. Trimming cost V 2 bases and J 4 bases; bases outside gene matches: 5. CDR3 size: 15 residues. The V gene's germline CDR1 is LGHNA and CDR2 YNFKEQ. CDR3 sequence (DNA): TGTGCCAGCAGCCAAATACAGGGGAACGGAAACACCATATATTTT. Amino acid sequence: CASSQIQGNGNTIYF.

V gene TRBV7-8 combines with J gene TRBJ1-5; D is possibly TRBD1 (5 bases). V was trimmed by 0 bases and J by 1 base, leaving 13 bases between them. Germline CDR1 SGHVS, CDR2 FQNEAQ. The CDR3 runs 17 residues. As DNA, the CDR3 is TGTGCCAGCAGCTTAGCTGGGGGTGGGCAAAGCAATCAGCCCCAGCATTTT. Its protein is CASSLAGGGQSNQPQHF. Complete variable domain (other parts from reference TRBV7-8 and TRBJ1-5): GAGVSQSPRYKVAKRGQDVALRCDPISGHVSLFWYQQALGQGPEFLTYFQNEAQLDKSGLPSDRFFAERPEGSVSTLKIQRTQQEDSAVYLCASSLAGGGQSNQPQHFGDGTRLSIL.

V and J are TRBV10-3 and TRBJ2-1; perhaps TRBD2 as D (5 bases). CDR1 ENHRY and CDR2 SYGVKD come from the germline V gene. The V and J ends lost 8 bases and 8 bases respectively, with 19 bases between them. CDR3 length equals 14 residues. The CDR3 here is CAISYAGEGYEQFF. CDR3 DNA sequence: TGTGCCATCTCTTACGCGGGTGAGGGATATGAGCAGTTCTTC.

This clone has only one observation. The rearrangement links TRBV14 to TRBJ2-1; weak D call: TRBD1 (6 bases). Per germline, CDR1 SGHDN and CDR2 FVKESK. This CDR3 is 15 amino acids long. Deletions cut 3 bases from V and 9 bases from J, with 18 bases between. CDR3 residues: CASSHFQMGAIEQFF. For the CDR3, the DNA is TGTGCCAGCAGCCATTTCCAGATGGGGGCAATTGAGCAGTTCTTC.

The chain recombines TRBV18 with TRBJ1-4; D unresolved. The CDR3 sequence is 15 residues long. V was cut by 5 bases and J by 0 bases, with 10 bases left in between. Germline loops: CDR1 KGHSH, CDR2 LQKENI. CDR3 protein: CASSWTVATNEKLFF. The CDR3 coding sequence is TGTGCCAGCTCATGGACGGTAGCAACTAATGAAAAACTGTTTTTT.

The chain is built from TRBV3-1 (or the pseudogene TRBV3-2) and TRBJ1-1, with 9 bases aligning to TRBD1. There are 15 residues in the CDR3. Trimming took 4 bases from V and 0 from J; bases not matched to a gene: 3. CDR1 is LGHDT, CDR2 YNNKEL, per germline (reference sequence). Here the CDR3 reads CASSRGDRVNTEAFF. CDR3 DNA: TGTGCCAGCAGCCGAGGGGACAGGGTGAACACTGAAGCTTTCTTT.

This clone appeared once. J is TRBJ1-1 and V is TRBV7-9, with D perhaps matching TRBD1 (5 bases). Per germline, CDR1 SEHNR and CDR2 FQNEAQ (reference sequence). The CDR3 is 15 amino acids. The V end lost 1 base, the J end lost 1 base, and 10 bases lay between the germline ends. CDR3 sequence (DNA): TGTGCCAGCAGCTTAGGGTCGCAGGGGAACACTGAAGCTTTCTTT. The encoded protein is CASSLGSQGNTEAFF.

This clone was recorded only once. The V and J genes are TRBV9 and TRBJ1-2; D perhaps matches TRBD1 (5 bases). V lost 0 bases and J lost 0, with 6 bases in between. The germline CDR1 and CDR2 sequences are SGDLS and YYNGEE. The CDR3 totals 14 residues. The DNA for the CDR3 is TGTGCCAGCAGCGTAGGGGGGGCTAACTATGGCTACACCTTC. It translates to CASSVGGANYGYTF.

The chain uses TRBV24-1 and TRBJ2-2, with D possibly TRBD1 on 6 matching bases. V was cut by 5 bases and J by 6 bases, with 24 bases left in between. This CDR3 contains 18 residues. CDR1 is KGHDR, CDR2 SFDVKD, per germline. The CDR3 DNA sequence: TGTGCCACCAGTGGGTCAGGGGCGAGTTTTGAGAAAGCCGGGGAGCTGTTTTTT. It yields the protein CATSGSGASFEKAGELFF.

This rearrangement joins TRBV3-1 (or the pseudogene TRBV3-2) to TRBJ1-3, with D unresolved. Deletions cut 6 bases from V and 4 bases from J, with 16 bases between. CDR3 length equals 15 residues. Per germline, CDR1 LGHDT and CDR2 YNNKEL (reference sequence). CDR3 nucleotides: TGTGCCAGCAGTCCTTTATTTGAAGGGGGAAACACCATATATTTT. Translated: CASSPLFEGGNTIYF.

V is TRBV24-1 and J is TRBJ2-1, with D unresolved. CDR1 and CDR2 (germline): KGHDR, SFDVKD. The CDR3 extends over 14 amino acids. Trimming removed 5 bases at V and 5 bases at J, with 12 bases between. The CDR3 here is CATSGGPIDNEQFF. The CDR3 nucleotides read TGTGCCACCAGTGGTGGGCCTATAGACAATGAGCAGTTCTTC.

The genes are TRBV6-5 and TRBJ1-2; tentative D call: TRBD1 (6 bases). Germline CDR1 MNHEY, CDR2 SVGAGI. This CDR3 has 14 amino acids. Between the trimmed V and J ends, which lost 7 bases and 4 bases, there was a span of 16 bases. CDR3 residues: CASKPGTSIYGYTF. In DNA form, the CDR3 reads TGTGCCAGCAAGCCCGGGACATCTATCTATGGCTACACCTTC.

This chain links TRBV5-1 with TRBJ1-4; 11 nucleotides line up with TRBD1. Germline loops: CDR1 SGHRS, CDR2 YFSETQ. Trimming cost V 5 bases and J 6 bases; bases outside gene matches: 6. This CDR3 comprises 15 residues. The CDR3 DNA is TGCGCCAGCAGAAATGGGGGACAGGGGGATGAAAAACTGTTTTTT. Its translation is CASRNGGQGDEKLFF.

V usage is TRBV30 and J usage is TRBJ1-5; 9 bases are a match to TRBD1. This CDR3 comprises 15 residues. J gave up 1 base and V 4 bases, and 5 bases lay outside the gene matches. Germline assignment: CDR1 GTSNPN and CDR2 SVGIG (reference sequence). This CDR3 is CAWIRTGESNQPQHF. The CDR3 DNA reads TGTGCCTGGATCAGGACAGGGGAAAGCAATCAGCCCCAGCATTTT.

This chain uses TRBV18 with TRBJ2-7; 7 bases are shared with TRBD1. The CDR3 has 12 amino acids. CDR1 and CDR2 from the germline V gene are KGHSH and LQKENI. The ends lost 6 bases at V and 9 bases at J; junction bases unmatched: 8. The CDR3 spells CASSPGTAWQYF. In DNA form, the CDR3 reads TGTGCCAGCTCCCCGGGGACAGCCTGGCAGTACTTC.

The chain joins TRBV19 to TRBJ1-1; tentative D call: TRBD1 (6 bases). This CDR3 has 14 amino acids. Trimming removed 7 bases from V and 2 bases from J, with 14 bases in between. CDR1 is LNHDA and CDR2 is SQIVND in the germline V gene (reference sequence). CDR3 amino acids: CASMGRGRNTEAFF. CDR3 DNA sequence: TGTGCCAGTATGGGCCGGGGGCGAAACACTGAAGCTTTCTTT.

This clone is a singleton in its sample. The chain has TRBV7-8 and TRBJ1-5, with D unclear. Looked up from germline, CDR1 is SGHVS and CDR2 is FQNEAQ. Trimming stripped 2 bases from V and 5 bases from J, with 13 bases between. CDR3 size: 15 residues. The CDR3 protein is CASSLTKGGDQPQHF. The CDR3 DNA reads TGTGCCAGCAGCTTAACTAAGGGAGGTGATCAGCCCCAGCATTTT.

This chain links TRBV2 with TRBJ2-1; no clear D gene. Germline-derived CDR1 and CDR2 are SNHLY and FYNNEI. V lost 6 bases and J lost 0, with 9 bases in between. The CDR3 runs 14 residues. CDR3 protein: CASRETSSYNEQFF. The CDR3 region has the DNA TGTGCCAGCAGGGAGACGAGCTCCTACAATGAGCAGTTCTTC.

V is TRBV19 and J is TRBJ1-1; D gene uncertain. The germline V gene has CDR1 LNHDA and CDR2 SQIVND (reference sequence). The V end was cut by 8 bases, the J end by 4 bases, with 17 bases between. The CDR3 has 14 residues. The CDR3 nucleotides are TGTGCCAGTGGCTTCCGAAGGACGGGCACTGAAGCTTTCTTT. Translating it yields CASGFRRTGTEAFF.

The chain uses TRBV4-1 and TRBJ2-1; 7 positions match TRBD1. Germline CDR1 reads MGHRA; CDR2 reads YSYEKL. The CDR3 totals 14 residues. V shed 2 bases, J shed 4 bases, and the junction held 2 bases outside the gene matches. The CDR3 region has the DNA TGCGCCAGCAGCCAAAAGGACAGGTACAATGAGCAGTTCTTC. Its protein is CASSQKDRYNEQFF.

V and J are TRBV7-8 and TRBJ1-5; TRBD1 is a possible D gene (6 bases). V shed 5 bases and J shed 6 bases, with 14 bases lying between them. The CDR3 is 14 amino acids. Per germline, CDR1 SGHVS and CDR2 FQNEAQ. The CDR3 DNA reads as TGTGCCAGCAGCCCAGGGGCAGGTCTTCAGCCCCAGCATTTT. Translation: CASSPGAGLQPQHF.

The V gene is TRBV2, the J gene TRBJ2-7; no reliable D call. Germline CDR1 and CDR2: SNHLY and FYNNEI. V lost 7 bases to trimming and J lost 3 bases, with 10 bases between them. CDR3 length equals 12 residues. DNA of the CDR3: TGTGCCAGCACCAAGGACGGCTACGAGCAGTACTTC. This sequence encodes CASTKDGYEQYF.

Written as DNA, the CDR3 is TGTGCCAGTAGTATTTCAGGGTCATTCAATCAGCCCCAGCATTTT. It yields the protein CASSISGSFNQPQHF. This rearrangement joins TRBV19 to TRBJ1-5; tentatively, D is TRBD1 (5 bases). The CDR3 has 15 residues. V dropped 3 bases and J dropped 3 bases, with 12 bases sitting between them. Germline V lookup: CDR1 LNHDA, CDR2 SQIVND (reference sequence). The variable domain in full, completed from reference TRBV19 and TRBJ1-5, reads DGGITQSPKYLFRKEGQNVTLSCEQNLNHDAMYWYRQDPGQGLRLIYYSQIVNDFQKGDIAEGYSVSREKKESFPLTVTSAQKNPTAFYLCASSISGSFNQPQHFGDGTRLSIL.

The V and J genes are TRBV10-3 and TRBJ1-6; weak D call: TRBD1 (6 bases). Germline V gene sequence: CDR1 ENHRY, CDR2 SYGVKD. This CDR3 has 13 amino acids. V lost 6 bases, J lost 7 bases, and 10 bases lay in between. The CDR3 loop reads CAIRGQTNSPLHF. In DNA, the CDR3 is TGTGCCATCAGAGGACAGACCAATTCACCCCTCCACTTT.

This clone was recorded only once. The chain has TRBV5-1 and TRBJ2-5, with TRBD1 identical over 7 bases. The CDR3 contains 16 residues. The ends lost 0 bases at V and 2 bases at J; junction bases unmatched: 7. Germline V lookup: CDR1 SGHRS, CDR2 YFSETQ. The chain's CDR3 is CASSLVVTGMQETQYF. For the CDR3, the DNA is TGCGCCAGCAGCTTGGTAGTGACAGGGATGCAAGAGACCCAGTACTTC.

J is TRBJ2-3 and V is TRBV6-2 or TRBV6-3; D gene ambiguous. Between the trimmed V and J ends, which lost 3 bases and 3 bases, there was a span of 4 bases. This CDR3 is built from 12 residues. Germline CDR1 reads MNHEY; CDR2 reads SVGEGT. CDR3 in DNA: TGTGCCAGCAGTTATCGGACAGATACGCAGTATTTT. The encoded protein is CASSYRTDTQYF.

The chain is built from TRBV6-5 and TRBJ1-2; 8 bases fit TRBD1. Germline CDR1 reads MNHEY; CDR2 reads SVGAGI. The CDR3 is 14 amino acids. V dropped 8 bases and J dropped 2; count of bases not matched to a gene: 7. The CDR3 DNA follows: TGTGCCAGCGGATGGACAGGGCAGAACTATGGCTACACCTTC. It specifies CASGWTGQNYGYTF.

The CDR3 loop is CASSELGAGEQFF. In nucleotides, the CDR3 is TGTGCCAGCAGTGAACTCGGGGCCGGTGAGCAGTTCTTC. The chain combines TRBV6-4 with TRBJ2-1, with D perhaps assigned TRBD1 or TRBD2 (5 bases each). Deletions cut 3 bases from V and 9 bases from J, with 12 bases between. Germline CDR1 is MRHNA and CDR2 is SNTAGT. The CDR3 has 13 amino acids.

The J gene is TRBJ2-7, the V gene TRBV19; 7 bases align to TRBD1. Germline V gene lookup returns CDR1 LNHDA and CDR2 SQIVND (reference sequence). Trimming at V came to 3 bases and at J to 3 bases, leaving 5 bases not matched to a gene. This CDR3 comprises 14 residues. CDR3: CASSMAGTDYEQYF. The CDR3 bases are TGTGCCAGTAGTATGGCCGGGACAGACTACGAGCAGTACTTC. Full variable domain (outside the CDR3, taken from reference TRBV19 and TRBJ2-7): DGGITQSPKYLFRKEGQNVTLSCEQNLNHDAMYWYRQDPGQGLRLIYYSQIVNDFQKGDIAEGYSVSREKKESFPLTVTSAQKNPTAFYLCASSMAGTDYEQYFGPGTRLTVT.

The V gene is TRBV7-3, the J gene TRBJ2-5; 9 bases fit TRBD2. Germline CDR1 SGHTA, CDR2 FQGTGA. This CDR3 region has 16 residues. V was clipped by 1 base and J by 4 bases; unmatched bases: 7. CDR3 coding DNA: TGTGCCAGCAGCTTAAGAGGCGGGGGGGCCTTAGAGACCCAGTACTTC. It specifies CASSLRGGGALETQYF.